The next 14 T cell receptor beta chains were all read from a single sample in a study of multiple sclerosis patients with progressive multifocal leukoencephalopathy. This table comes from immunoSEQ multiplex PCR, and its TCRdb copy is limited to in-frame clones, with some not included. The table has approximately 31,000 clones, approximately 89% seen once. Noted time point: before natalizumab initiation. Input material: PBMCs. These receptor sequences come from a human donor with multiple sclerosis.

The chain is built from TRBV7-2 and TRBJ2-7; the match to TRBD1 covers 10 bases. Germline CDR1 and CDR2: SGHTA and FQGNSA. Trimming took 5 bases from V and 2 from J; bases not matched to a gene: 3. The CDR3 is 14 residues long. The CDR3 DNA reads as TGTGCCAGCAGCCCCGGACAGGGGGCCTACGAGCAGTACTTC. Its protein product is CASSPGQGAYEQYF.

The V gene is TRBV5-5, the J gene TRBJ1-5; D ambiguous. With 0 bases removed from V and 5 bases from J, the gap between germline ends came to 9 bases. Germline values: CDR1 SGHKS, CDR2 YYEKEE (reference sequence). CDR3 size: 14 residues. In nucleotides, the CDR3 is TGTGCCAGCAGCTTGGAACAGAGTTATCAGCCCCAGCATTTT. Protein: CASSLEQSYQPQHF.

The J gene is TRBJ2-1, the V gene TRBV4-1, with D hard to call. Looked up from germline, CDR1 is MGHRA and CDR2 is YSYEKL. This CDR3 contains 15 residues. V lost 1 base to trimming and J lost 4 bases, with 11 bases between them. CDR3 sequence (DNA): TGCGCCAGCAGCCAAGGGCAGGTAATGTACAATGAGCAGTTCTTC. This gives the protein CASSQGQVMYNEQFF.

This clone has only one observation. The rearrangement joins TRBV6-6 to TRBJ2-7; 8 nucleotides line up with TRBD1. Germline CDR1 MNHNY, CDR2 SVGAGI (reference sequence). V was pared by 8 bases and J by 2 bases, with 5 bases of the junction left unmatched. The CDR3 is made up of 13 amino acids. This chain's CDR3 is CASLDRAPYEQYF. Here the CDR3 DNA reads TGTGCCAGCTTGGACAGGGCCCCCTACGAGCAGTACTTC.

This sequence joins TRBV28 and TRBJ1-5, with D possibly TRBD1 on 6 matching bases. The V end was cut by 2 bases, the J end by 7 bases, with 15 bases between. CDR1 and CDR2 from the germline V gene are MDHEN and SYDVKM. This CDR3 is built from 15 residues. The chain's CDR3 is CASSLVRGDRQPQHF. CDR3 DNA: TGTGCCAGCAGTTTAGTCAGGGGAGACCGGCAGCCCCAGCATTTT.

DNA of the CDR3: TGCAGCGTTGAGGGAGGGAAAAATACGCAGTATTTT. Protein product: CSVEGGKNTQYF. This chain connects TRBV29-1 to TRBJ2-3; 7 nucleotides align to TRBD2. Germline V CDR1 and CDR2: SQVTM, ANQGSEA. This CDR3 contains 12 residues. With 3 bases clipped from V and 7 bases from J, the junction kept 4 bases outside the gene matches.

The chain joins TRBV7-9 to TRBJ2-6; D might be TRBD1 (6 bases). This CDR3 comprises 15 residues. Looked up from germline, CDR1 is SEHNR and CDR2 is FQNEAQ (reference sequence). V was shortened by 0 bases and J by 8 bases, with 11 bases between the two germline ends. The CDR3 DNA sequence: TGTGCCAGCAGCTTAGCATTGGGGGCCTCCAACGTCCTGACTTTC. It codes for CASSLALGASNVLTF.

The chain is built from TRBV27 and TRBJ1-6, with D tentatively TRBD1 (5 bases). The germline gives CDR1 MNHEY, CDR2 SMNVEV (reference sequence). Trimming removed 3 bases at V and 6 bases at J, with 9 bases between. CDR3 size: 14 residues. The CDR3 region has the DNA TGTGCCAGCAGTTTGGGGGGAGTTAATTCACCCCTCCACTTT. Translating gives CASSLGGVNSPLHF.

The J gene is TRBJ1-5, the V gene TRBV19, with D possibly TRBD1 on 6 matching bases. V gave up 6 bases and J gave up 13 bases, with 19 bases separating them. Germline CDR1 LNHDA, CDR2 SQIVND (reference sequence). This CDR3 is built from 13 residues. CDR3 DNA: TGTGCCAGTAGCCTCTCTATCGAGGGGGGTCAGCATTTT. Protein product: CASSLSIEGGQHF.

The chain is built from TRBV27 and TRBJ2-1; maybe TRBD2 (5 bases). CDR1 is MNHEY and CDR2 is SMNVEV in the germline V gene (reference sequence). This CDR3 spans 16 amino acids. V was cut by 5 bases and J by 0 bases, with 14 bases left in between. The CDR3 nucleotides are TGTGCCAGCAGTACCGCGCTAGCCAGCTCCTACAATGAGCAGTTCTTC. This encodes CASSTALASSYNEQFF.

V gene TRBV2 combines with J gene TRBJ2-4; the match to TRBD2 covers 7 bases. CDR1 SNHLY and CDR2 FYNNEI come from the germline V gene. This CDR3 region has 15 residues. The V and J ends lost 7 bases and 0 bases, in that order; junction bases with no gene match: 6. The CDR3 region has the DNA TGTGCCAGCAAGCCAGCGGGGATAGCCAAAAACATTCAGTACTTC. It specifies CASKPAGIAKNIQYF.

The chain carries TRBV4-3 and TRBJ2-1; D unresolved. The V end lost 0 bases, the J end lost 10 bases, and 16 bases lay between the germline ends. There are 15 residues in the CDR3. Germline CDR1 reads LGHNA; CDR2 reads YSLEER. CDR3 region: CASSQDRALGREQFF. The CDR3 bases are TGCGCCAGCAGCCAAGATCGAGCCCTCGGCCGGGAGCAGTTCTTC.

A remark on this clone: At one of its ends the junction is not consistent with the germline gene, which may arise from a read error. The chain has TRBV7-7 and TRBJ2-1; no firm D call. This CDR3 is 13 amino acids long. Germline V lookup: CDR1 SSHAT, CDR2 FNYEAQ (reference sequence). As DNA, the CDR3 is TGTGCTAGCAGCCCCACTGTTAACAATGAGCAGTTCTTC. This gives the protein CASSPTVNNEQFF.

The genes are TRBV5-1 and TRBJ1-1; 9 nucleotides agree with TRBD1. Germline-derived CDR1 and CDR2 are SGHRS and YFSETQ. Trimming at V came to 4 bases and at J to 6 bases, leaving 7 bases not matched to a gene. The CDR3 has 14 amino acids. The CDR3: CASSPGQGKPEAFF. The CDR3 region has the DNA TGCGCCAGCAGCCCGGGACAGGGAAAGCCTGAAGCTTTCTTT.